Below are 13 T cell receptor beta chains sequenced from a single sample in a study of T cells in Graves' hyperthyroidism and ophthalmopathy. Authors of the study amplified TCR beta CDR3 regions from RNA transcripts. Using the HTBI primer set, a first-round RT-PCR was run on the TCR CDR3. TCRdb processed the multiplex PCR reads anew with MiXCR; each CDR3 protein has one entry. This sample yields under 550,000 distinct CDR3 sequences, of which 15% to 20% are seen a single time; over 45% belongs to the top ten. The sequenced sample consisted of blood. The receptors come from a man aged 40-49 years with Graves' ophthalmopathy.

The sample holds many counts of this clonotype. CDR3 in DNA: TGTGCCAGCATAGGGGACCCGATGGAAGCTTTCTTT. Translated, it gives CASIGDPMEAFF. The rearrangement uses TRBV28 and TRBJ1-1, with a weak D call TRBD1 (5 bases). Trimming shortened V by 7 bases and J by 8 bases, and 14 bases separated the two germline ends. The CDR3 contains 12 residues. Per the germline V gene, CDR1 is MDHEN and CDR2 is SYDVKM.

This clonotype was found many times. The junction does not match germline at one end; this may be a read error. The chain has TRBV5-1 and TRBJ2-7; D unresolved. Per germline, CDR1 SGHRS and CDR2 YFSETQ. The length of the CDR3 is 12 residues. CDR3 sequence reads: CASSLDHYEQYF. The CDR3, as DNA: TGTGCCAGCAGCTTAGACCACTACGAGCAGTACTTC.

In its sample, this clonotype was seen a few times. The DNA of the CDR3 is TGCAGCGTTGCAAGCGGGGTTGGGTACGAGCAGTACTTC. It is translated as CSVASGVGYEQYF. This chain connects TRBV29-1 to TRBJ2-7, with 7 bases matching TRBD2. Germline V lookup: CDR1 SQVTM, CDR2 ANQGSEA. CDR3 length: 13 amino acids. Trimming removed 4 bases from V and 4 bases from J; junction bases left unmatched: 7.

This clonotype was picked up many times. The chain uses TRBV10-3 and TRBJ2-1; D is perhaps TRBD1 or TRBD2 (7 bases each). Germline CDR1 and CDR2: ENHRY and SYGVKD. V lost 7 bases to trimming and J lost 5 bases, with 12 bases between them. The CDR3 is made up of 13 amino acids. CDR3: CAITGGANNEQFF. Here the CDR3 DNA reads TGTGCCATCACAGGGGGGGCAAACAATGAGCAGTTCTTC.

There are many counts of this clonotype. The rearrangement uses TRBV11-2 and TRBJ1-2; perhaps TRBD1 as D (5 bases). This CDR3 contains 13 residues. CDR1 is SGHAT and CDR2 is FQNNGV in the germline V gene. Between the trimmed V and J ends, which lost 1 base and 5 bases, there was a span of 8 bases. The DNA of the CDR3 is TGTGCCAGCAGCTTAGGTGACAGATATGGCTACACCTTC. It yields the protein CASSLGDRYGYTF.

Comments on this clonotype: A read error may be the cause here, since a much bigger clone is one base away. Here the CDR3 DNA reads TGTGCCAGCAGGCGGACAGCGGGGGGCTATGGCTACACCTTC. Translation gives CASRRTAGGYGYTF. The chain is built from TRBV27 and TRBJ1-2; D may be TRBD1 (6 bases). V was cut by 6 bases and J by 4 bases, with 15 bases left in between. From germline, CDR1 is MNHEY and CDR2 SMNVEV (reference sequence). CDR3 length: 14 residues.

This clonotype was seen more than once but under ten times. The chain employs TRBV4-2 and TRBJ2-2; possibly TRBD1 or TRBD2 for D (5 bases each). The ends were cut back, 4 bases at V and 2 bases at J, with 11 bases in the middle. This CDR3 comprises 15 residues. Germline CDR1 is LGHNA and CDR2 is YNFKEQ. CDR3 nucleotide sequence: TGTGCCAGCAGCCTCGGGACGGATAACACCGGGGAGCTGTTTTTT. Residues: CASSLGTDNTGELFF.

This chain joins TRBV2 and TRBJ1-6, with D uncertain. Germline V CDR1 and CDR2: SNHLY, FYNNEI. This CDR3 comprises 15 residues. Trimming stripped 1 base from V and 0 bases from J, with 4 bases between. The CDR3 reads CASSEDTSYNSPLHF. As DNA, the CDR3 is TGTGCCAGCAGTGAAGACACCTCCTATAATTCACCCCTCCACTTT.

Worth noting for this clonotype: Here the CDR3 omits its conserved ending phenylalanine or tryptophan, so a read error is the likely source. This chain connects TRBV7-3 to TRBJ2-3, with TRBD1 matching over 7 bases. The length of the CDR3 is 16 residues. Germline-derived CDR1 and CDR2 are SGHTA and FQGTGA. V trimming: 3 bases; J trimming: 6 bases; junction bases outside the gene matches: 12. The CDR3 spells CASSLEVQGLWDTQYL. CDR3 DNA sequence: TGTGCCAGCAGCTTGGAAGTACAGGGGCTTTGGGATACGCAGTATCTT.

The sample holds one count of this clonotype. Germline is not matched at one junction end, which may reflect a read error. The J gene is TRBJ2-7, the V gene TRBV12-3 or TRBV12-4; D gene unclear. This CDR3 has 12 residues. This CDR3 reads CSSSGDSYEQYF. The CDR3 DNA reads TGTTCCAGCAGTGGAGACTCCTACGAGCAGTACTTC.

The chain recombines TRBV5-6 with TRBJ2-2, with D tentatively TRBD1 or TRBD2 (5 bases each). V lost 0 bases and J lost 4, with 13 bases in between. This CDR3 is built from 16 residues. Germline CDR1 SGHDT, CDR2 YYEEEE. CDR3 sequence: CASSLVEGLVTGELFF. The CDR3 nucleotides are TGTGCCAGCAGCTTGGTTGAGGGGCTGGTCACCGGGGAGCTGTTTTTT.

This clonotype has more than one count but fewer than ten. The chain uses TRBV5-1 and TRBJ2-1; unclear D gene. The germline V and J ends were trimmed by 5 bases and 4 bases, with 7 bases remaining between them. The CDR3 extends over 12 amino acids. Per germline, CDR1 SGHRS and CDR2 YFSETQ. The CDR3 coding sequence is TGCGCCAGCAGACCTAATTACAATGAGCAGTTCTTC. This codes for CASRPNYNEQFF.

This clonotype was detected ten times or more. The chain is built from TRBV2 and TRBJ2-5; TRBD1 agrees at 10 bases. The germline CDR1 and CDR2 sequences are SNHLY and FYNNEI. The trim removed 6 bases at V and 5 bases at J, leaving 15 bases unmatched. This CDR3 has 17 residues. CDR3 amino acids: CASRSASGTGERETQYF. CDR3 nucleotides: TGTGCCAGCAGATCGGCGAGCGGGACAGGGGAGAGGGAGACCCAGTACTTC. Supplemented by reference TRBV2 and TRBJ2-5, the full variable domain reads EPEVTQTPSHQVTQMGQEVILRCVPISNHLYFYWYRQILGQKVEFLVSFYNNEISEKSEIFDDQFSVERPDGSNFTLKIRSTKLEDSAMYFCASRSASGTGERETQYFGPGTRLLVL.